This T cell receptor beta chain appears in the sequencing data of a study of blood T cell repertoires in COVID-19. The CDR3 loop spans 16 amino acids. Germline CDR1 LGHDT, CDR2 YNNKEL (reference sequence). After removal of 0 bases from V and 5 bases from J, the junction contained 4 bases not matched to a gene. Methods used by the authors: Reference gene primer amplification in the assay estimated nucleated cell counts. Sequenced by immunoSEQ multiplex PCR; TCRdb stores in-frame clones only, minus some. That table furnishes V, J and clone size, whereas the DNA furnished D and trimming. The table has about 140,000 clones, approximately 88% seen once.

The receptor was isolated from a man in his 70s who had been exposed to COVID-19. This chain joins TRBV3-1 (or the pseudogene TRBV3-2) and TRBJ1-4, with 9 nucleotides matching TRBD1. Sequencing input: PBMCs or T cells enriched from blood (not recorded which). The CDR3 sequence is CASSQDRTGANEKLFF. The CDR3 region has the DNA TGTGCCAGCAGCCAAGATAGGACAGGGGCAAATGAAAAACTGTTTTTT.